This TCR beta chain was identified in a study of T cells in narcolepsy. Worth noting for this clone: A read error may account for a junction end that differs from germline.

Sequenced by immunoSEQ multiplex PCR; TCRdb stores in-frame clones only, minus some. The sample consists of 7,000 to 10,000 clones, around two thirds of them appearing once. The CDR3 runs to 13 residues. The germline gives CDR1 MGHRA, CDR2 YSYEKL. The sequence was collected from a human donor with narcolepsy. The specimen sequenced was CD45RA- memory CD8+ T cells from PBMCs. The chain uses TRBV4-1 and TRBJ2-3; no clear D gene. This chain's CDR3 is CASSQPRPDTQYF. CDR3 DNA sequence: TGCGCCAGCAGCCAACCGAGACCTGATACCCAGTATTTT.